Below, one TCR beta chain is given with its context. This record comes from a study of blood T cell repertoires in COVID-19. Original data processing: Estimation of nucleated cell counts was performed using reference gene primer amplification. The data were produced by immunoSEQ multiplex PCR, yet TCRdb's version contains in-frame clones alone and is incomplete. D and trimming come from the DNA, and the V and J calls and clone size come from that table. The data show about 190,000 clones, 88% seen once. CDR1 is KGHDR, CDR2 SFDVKD, per germline. This CDR3 has 16 residues. With 5 bases clipped from V and 8 bases from J, the junction kept 11 bases outside the gene matches.

The genes are TRBV24-1 and TRBJ2-1, with TRBD1 matching over 10 bases. Sequencing was performed on peripheral blood. The source of this sequence is a young man with acute or convalescent COVID-19. This CDR3 reads CATSASPGQGIDEQFF. The DNA of the CDR3 is TGTGCCACCAGTGCGTCGCCGGGACAGGGGATAGATGAGCAGTTCTTC.